This T cell receptor beta chain was observed in a study of T-cell memory formation after mild COVID-19. Overall study: The TCR clusters were mostly specific to one donor.

Study-wide results and limits: The study found balanced CD4/CD8 in clones contracting day 15 to 85 and a CD4+ lean in later expanders.

Comments on this clonotype: Antigen: not known.

TCRdb fed the 5' RACE reads into MiXCR, producing one record per CDR3 protein. This table has about 390,000 distinct CDR3 sequences, about 15% appearing once. The CDR3 extends over 14 amino acids. In germline, CDR1 is SGHVS, CDR2 FNYEAQ. Trimming took 4 bases from V and 3 from J; bases not matched to a gene: 4. The chain is built from TRBV7-6 and TRBJ2-7; 9 bases align to TRBD1. This receptor was identified in a man younger than 35 who had mild COVID-19 (a few samples of this study predate the infection). Cell type and time point are not known. The sample taken for sequencing was PBMCs or a T cell subset sorted from them (not recorded which). The CDR3 loop is CASSSGTGLYEQYF. The CDR3, as DNA: TGTGCCAGCAGCTCCGGGACAGGGCTCTACGAGCAGTACTTC.